This T cell receptor (beta chain) was sequenced during a study of shared clonotypes between healthy human individuals. About the study: Donors consisted of two women and a few men between 18 and 49.

Clones were read by immunoSEQ multiplex PCR, and TCRdb kept only the in-frame ones, dropping some. The sample records over 2 million clones, roughly 92% being singletons. This CDR3 region has 15 residues. V was clipped by 7 bases and J by 5 bases, with 17 bases between them. Germline values: CDR1 SEHNR, CDR2 FQNEAQ (reference sequence). The rearrangement joins TRBV7-9 to TRBJ2-2, with D perhaps TRBD1 or TRBD2 (5 bases each). The source material was naive CD4+ T cells from PBMCs. Stated subset: CD45RA+ positively selected. The TCR sequence derives from a man in his late teens or twenties in good health. Some clones in this sample may be carry-over from other donors' samples. CDR3 in amino acids: CASTPGGGFTGELFF. CDR3 nucleotides: TGTGCCAGCACCCCAGGTGGGGGTTTTACCGGGGAGCTGTTTTTT.